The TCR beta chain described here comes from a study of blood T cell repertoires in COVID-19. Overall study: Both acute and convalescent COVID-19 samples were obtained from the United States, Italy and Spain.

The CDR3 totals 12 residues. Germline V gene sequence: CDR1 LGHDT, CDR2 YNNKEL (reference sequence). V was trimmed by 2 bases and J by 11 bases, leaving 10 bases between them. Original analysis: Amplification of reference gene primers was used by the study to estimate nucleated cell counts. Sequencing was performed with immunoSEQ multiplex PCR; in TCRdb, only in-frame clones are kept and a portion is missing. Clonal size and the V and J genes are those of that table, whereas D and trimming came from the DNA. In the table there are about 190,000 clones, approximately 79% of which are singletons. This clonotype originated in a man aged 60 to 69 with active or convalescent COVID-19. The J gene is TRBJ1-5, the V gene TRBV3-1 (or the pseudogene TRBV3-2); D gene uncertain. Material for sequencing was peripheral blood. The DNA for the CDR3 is TGTGCCAGCAGCCAACCCCTGCAGGCCCAGCATTTT. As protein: CASSQPLQAQHF.